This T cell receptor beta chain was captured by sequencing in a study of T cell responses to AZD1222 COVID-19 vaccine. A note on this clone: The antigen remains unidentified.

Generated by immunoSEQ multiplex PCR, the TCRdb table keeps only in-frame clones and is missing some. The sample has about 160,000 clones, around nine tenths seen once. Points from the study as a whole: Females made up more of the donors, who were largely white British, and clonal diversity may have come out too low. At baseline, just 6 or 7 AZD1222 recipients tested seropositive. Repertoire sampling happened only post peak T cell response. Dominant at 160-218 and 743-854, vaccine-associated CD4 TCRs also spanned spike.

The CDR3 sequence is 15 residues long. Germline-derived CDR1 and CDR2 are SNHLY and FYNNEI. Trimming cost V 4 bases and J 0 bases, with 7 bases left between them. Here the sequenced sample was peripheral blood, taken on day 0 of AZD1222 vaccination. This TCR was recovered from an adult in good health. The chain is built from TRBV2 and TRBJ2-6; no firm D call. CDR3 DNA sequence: TGTGCCAGCAGTGTTGGGTCCTCTGGGGCCAACGTCCTGACTTTC. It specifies CASSVGSSGANVLTF.